This entry is about one TCR beta chain. This receptor's antigen is unknown. The sample holds no much larger clone one base away, and base qualities are not on file. Donors were healthy HIV-negative adults with no recently reported acute infections or vaccinations. Every donor was a Caucasian adult living in Nashville, Tennessee, USA. CD4+ T cells were enriched by magnetic negative selection; naive cells were then positively selected on CD45RA, and the negative fraction formed the memory subset. Blood was collected by leukapheresis, and PBMCs were isolated by Ficoll-Histopaque density gradient centrifugation and then cryopreserved in liquid nitrogen vapor phase. Analytical flow cytometry was used to check the purity and quantity of every magnetically sorted T cell population. Each sorted fraction had its genomic DNA isolated and then quantified by UV absorbance on a Nanodrop 2000c. The data were taken from a study of shared clonotypes between healthy human individuals (dated by TCRdb to 2018 to 2020). For the study in its entirety: A couple of women and three men aged 18 to 49 years were included in the cohort. To estimate repertoire size and how much clonotypes are shared between individuals, the study performed deep sequencing of blood TCR repertoires from roughly five healthy adults. Between about 0.9 and 10 billion PBMCs per donor were obtained by leukapheresis. To increase sequencing depth and limit assay-specific biases, TCR repertoire library preparation and sequencing were carried out by different laboratories using diverse techniques. For each donor, CD4 naive and CD4 memory were each given three plates, CD8 naive was given two plates, and CD8 memory was given one plate. The study at large found these results: Higher generation probabilities were observed for clonotypes shared by all four sorted-subset donors than for non-shared clonotypes. Incomplete sequencing was indicated by rarefaction of sorted-subset datasets, despite the large sequencing depth. The genetic and exposure-history diversity represented was limited by the small number of donors. Estimated clonotype richness was generally larger for naive than for memory subsets. Across a handful of donors, roughly 5% of naive CD4, roughly 3.8% of naive CD8, under 2.5% of memory CD4, and roughly 0.41% of memory CD8 clonotypes were shared. Based on pairwise subsampling, the degree of clonotype sharing among donors was expected to be affected by sequencing depth. Sampling was limited to blood, and TCR repertoires in tissue likely differ from TCR repertoires in blood.

CDR1 and CDR2 were assigned from the germline V gene (reference sequence) as DFQATT and SNEGSKA. Measured from the cysteine to the phenylalanine, the CDR3 is 11 residues long. Only the CDR3 portion is preserved as DNA: 33 bases, with reading frame beginning at the first base. TCR CDR3 regions were amplified from genomic DNA by multiplex PCR using the deep immunoSEQ assay. Extracted genomic DNA from each cell subset was distributed evenly across all wells of several immunoSEQ 96-well plates, and each plate was treated as a replicate. For sorted subsets, each replicate PCR was loaded with approximately 190 ng genomic DNA, equivalent to 25,000 to 30,000 T cell genomes. Purified libraries were quantified with a Qubit 3.0 fluorometer, sized on a Bioanalyzer 2100, and re-quantified with the KAPA Library Quantification kit. Every immunoSEQ 96-well plate was sequenced on a separate single-read 150-cycle Illumina NextSeq 550 flow cell. Concerning the study's data processing: Because the immunoSEQ output held only junctional sequences and lacked quality scores, the filtering could not match the filtering applied to full-length reads. Sequences were annotated with PyIR, a Python wrapper for IgBLAST v1.9, and V/J genes and CDR3 were assigned using IMGT germline references. Reads with weak V/J assignments (E-value above 1e-6), missing CDR3, stop codons, out-of-frame junctions, or ambiguous translated residues were removed. A V3J clonotype was defined by an identical inferred V gene, J gene, and CDR3 amino acid sequence. Percentage overlap between repertoires was calculated by dividing the number of shared unique clonotypes by the size of the smaller repertoire. Three approaches were used to assess repertoire richness: RTK rarefaction, the Chao1 estimator, and Recon v2.1 estimates of unobserved clonotypes. Generation probabilities were computed with OLGA for all TCRbeta clonotypes obtained by the gDNA method from four donors. TCRdb obtained this table from immuneACCESS and retained in-frame rearrangements with V and J assigned. These tables miss some clones; where compared with another copy, unresolved V genes account for less than half of the shortfall, and the remainder is unexplained. The V and J calls and the clone size are those of that table, but D and trimming were determined from the DNA. Counted in this sample were about 1.5 million clones; approximately 98% of them appeared once. The ten largest clones capture 0.45% of the sample.

The specimen was naive CD4+ T cells sorted from blood. The cell subset or site label, as the study defines it: CD45RA+ positively selected. This sequence was found in a man aged 30-40 years in good health. The chain employs TRBV20-1 and TRBJ2-5, and TRBD2 matches 8 of the central bases. The nucleotides are TGCAGAGCCGGGAGGGAAGAGACCCAGTACTTC. Translated, it reads CRAGREETQYF.